This T cell receptor beta chain was captured by sequencing in a study of T cells after yellow fever vaccination. TCRdb ran MiXCR on the 5' RACE reads and lists one entry per CDR3 protein. The sample lists fewer than 350,000 distinct CDR3 sequences; 7.5% to 9% were seen once. The CDR3 sequence is 17 residues long. V was pared by 2 bases and J by 2 bases, with 18 bases between. CDR1 MNHEY and CDR2 SVGAGI come from the germline V gene. This sequence originates from a man aged 18-30 years who received the YFV17D yellow fever vaccine. The material was PBMCs, obtained on the day of the first yellow fever vaccination. This chain joins TRBV6-5 and TRBJ2-5, with a tentative D call TRBD1 (6 bases). Here the CDR3 DNA reads TGTGCCAGCAGTTACAATTTCGAGACAGGAAAACAAGAGACCCAGTACTTC. This translates into CASSYNFETGKQETQYF.